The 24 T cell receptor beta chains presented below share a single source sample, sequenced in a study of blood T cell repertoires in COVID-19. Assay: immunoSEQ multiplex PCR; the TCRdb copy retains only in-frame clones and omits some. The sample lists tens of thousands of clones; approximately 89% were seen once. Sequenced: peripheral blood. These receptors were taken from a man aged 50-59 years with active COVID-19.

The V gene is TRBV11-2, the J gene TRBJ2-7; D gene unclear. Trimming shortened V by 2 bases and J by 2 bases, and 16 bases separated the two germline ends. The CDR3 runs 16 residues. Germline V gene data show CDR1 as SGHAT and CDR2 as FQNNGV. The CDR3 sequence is CASSLKRTAGTYEQYF. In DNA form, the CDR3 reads TGTGCCAGCAGCTTAAAGCGTACCGCCGGCACCTACGAGCAGTACTTC.

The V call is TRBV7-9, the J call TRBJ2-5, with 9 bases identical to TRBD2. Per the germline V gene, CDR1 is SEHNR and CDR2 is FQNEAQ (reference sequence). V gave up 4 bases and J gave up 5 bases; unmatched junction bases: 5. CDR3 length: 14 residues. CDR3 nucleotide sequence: TGTGCCAGCAGCTCCTGGACTAGCGAGGAGACCCAGTACTTC. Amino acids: CASSSWTSEETQYF.

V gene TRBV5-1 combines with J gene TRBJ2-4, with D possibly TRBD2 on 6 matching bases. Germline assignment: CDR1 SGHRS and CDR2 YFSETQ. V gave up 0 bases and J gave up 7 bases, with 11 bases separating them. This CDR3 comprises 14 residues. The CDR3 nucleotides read TGCGCCAGCAGCTTGGAACAGGAGGGGAACATTCAGTACTTC. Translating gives CASSLEQEGNIQYF.

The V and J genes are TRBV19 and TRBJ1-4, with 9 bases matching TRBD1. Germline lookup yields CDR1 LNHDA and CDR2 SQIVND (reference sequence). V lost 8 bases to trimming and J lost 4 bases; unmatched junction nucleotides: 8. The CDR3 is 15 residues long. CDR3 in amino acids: CASLQRGQGNEKLFF. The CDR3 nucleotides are TGTGCCAGTCTCCAAAGGGGACAGGGTAATGAAAAACTGTTTTTT.

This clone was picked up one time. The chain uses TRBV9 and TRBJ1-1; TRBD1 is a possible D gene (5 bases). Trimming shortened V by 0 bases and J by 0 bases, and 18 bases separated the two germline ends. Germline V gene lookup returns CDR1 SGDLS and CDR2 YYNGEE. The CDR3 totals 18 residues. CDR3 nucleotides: TGTGCCAGCAGCGTAGTAGTTACGCGGGACCTCATGAACACTGAAGCTTTCTTT. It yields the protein CASSVVVTRDLMNTEAFF. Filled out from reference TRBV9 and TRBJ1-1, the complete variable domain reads DSGVTQTPKHLITATGQRVTLRCSPRSGDLSVYWYQQSLDQGLQFLIQYYNGEERAKGNILERFSAQQFPDLHSELNLSSLELGDSALYFCASSVVVTRDLMNTEAFFGQGTRLTVV.

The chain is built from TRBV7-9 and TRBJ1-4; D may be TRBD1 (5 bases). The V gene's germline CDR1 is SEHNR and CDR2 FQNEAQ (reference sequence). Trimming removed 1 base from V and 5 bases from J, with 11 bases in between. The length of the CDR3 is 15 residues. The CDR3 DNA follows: TGTGCCAGCAGCTTAGTGGGGGGAGTCAATGAAAAACTGTTTTTT. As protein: CASSLVGGVNEKLFF.

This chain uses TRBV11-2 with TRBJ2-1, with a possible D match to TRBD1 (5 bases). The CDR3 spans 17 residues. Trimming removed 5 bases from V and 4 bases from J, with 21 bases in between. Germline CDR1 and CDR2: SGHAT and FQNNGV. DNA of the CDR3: TGTGCCAGCAGCATGTTGCAGGGAACCCTCCCATACAATGAGCAGTTCTTC. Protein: CASSMLQGTLPYNEQFF. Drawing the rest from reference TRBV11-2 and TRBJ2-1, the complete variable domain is EAGVAQSPRYKIIEKRQSVAFWCNPISGHATLYWYQQILGQGPKLLIQFQNNGVVDDSQLPKDRFSAERLKGVDSTLKIQPAKLEDSAVYLCASSMLQGTLPYNEQFFGPGTRLTVL.

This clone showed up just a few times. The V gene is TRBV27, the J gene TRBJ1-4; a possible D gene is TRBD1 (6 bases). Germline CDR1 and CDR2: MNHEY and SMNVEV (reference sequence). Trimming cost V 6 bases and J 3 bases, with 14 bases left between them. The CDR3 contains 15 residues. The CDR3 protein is CASSVKGVSNEKLFF. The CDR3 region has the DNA TGTGCCAGCAGCGTAAAGGGGGTGTCTAATGAAAAACTGTTTTTT.

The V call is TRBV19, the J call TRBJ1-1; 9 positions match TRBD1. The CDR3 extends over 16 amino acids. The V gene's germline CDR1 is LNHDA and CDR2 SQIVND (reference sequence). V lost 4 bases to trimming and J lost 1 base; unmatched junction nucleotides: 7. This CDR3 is CASSRGDRGWNTEAFF. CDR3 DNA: TGTGCCAGTAGTAGGGGAGACAGGGGGTGGAACACTGAAGCTTTCTTT.

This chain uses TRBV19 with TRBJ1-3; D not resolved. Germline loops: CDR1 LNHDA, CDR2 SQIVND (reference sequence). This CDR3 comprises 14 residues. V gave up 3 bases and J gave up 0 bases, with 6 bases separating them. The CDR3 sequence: CASSMRGSGNTIYF. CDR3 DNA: TGTGCCAGTAGTATGCGGGGCTCTGGAAACACCATATATTTT. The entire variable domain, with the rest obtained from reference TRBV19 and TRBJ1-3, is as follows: DGGITQSPKYLFRKEGQNVTLSCEQNLNHDAMYWYRQDPGQGLRLIYYSQIVNDFQKGDIAEGYSVSREKKESFPLTVTSAQKNPTAFYLCASSMRGSGNTIYFGEGSWLTVV.

This CDR3 reads CAWSHTGGPYYGYTF. The CDR3 region has the DNA TGTGCCTGGAGTCACACAGGGGGCCCCTACTATGGCTACACCTTC. This chain joins TRBV30 and TRBJ1-2; TRBD1 matches 9 bases. The CDR3 contains 15 residues. The V gene end was trimmed by 2 bases and the J gene end by 3 bases; junction bases not matched to a gene: 7. Germline V gene sequence: CDR1 GTSNPN, CDR2 SVGIG (reference sequence).

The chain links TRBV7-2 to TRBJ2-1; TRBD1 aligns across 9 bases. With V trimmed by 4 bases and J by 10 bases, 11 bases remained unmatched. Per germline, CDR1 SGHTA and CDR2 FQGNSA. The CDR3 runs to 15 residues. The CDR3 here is CASSSRRDRVVEQFF. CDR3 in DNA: TGTGCCAGCAGCTCCCGCCGGGACAGGGTAGTCGAGCAGTTCTTC. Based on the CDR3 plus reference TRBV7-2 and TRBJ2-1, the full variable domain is GAGVSQSPSNKVTEKGKDVELRCDPISGHTALYWYRQSLGQGLEFLIYFQGNSAPDKSGLPSDRFSAERTGGSVSTLTIQRTQQEDSAVYLCASSSRRDRVVEQFFGPGTRLTVL.

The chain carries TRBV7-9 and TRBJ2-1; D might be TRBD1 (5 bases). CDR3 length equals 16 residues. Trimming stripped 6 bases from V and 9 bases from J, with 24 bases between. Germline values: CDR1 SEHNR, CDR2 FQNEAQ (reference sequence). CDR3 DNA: TGTGCCAGCAGGCCAACCGGACAAAAGAAGGTTGGTGAGCAGTTCTTC. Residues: CASRPTGQKKVGEQFF.

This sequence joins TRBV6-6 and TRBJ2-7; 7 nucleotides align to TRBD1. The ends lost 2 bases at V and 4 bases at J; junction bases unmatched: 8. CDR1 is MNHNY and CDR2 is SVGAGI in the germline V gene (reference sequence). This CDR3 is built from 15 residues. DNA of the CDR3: TGTGCCAGCAGTTACCTCGGCCAGACAGGGTACGAGCAGTACTTC. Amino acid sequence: CASSYLGQTGYEQYF.

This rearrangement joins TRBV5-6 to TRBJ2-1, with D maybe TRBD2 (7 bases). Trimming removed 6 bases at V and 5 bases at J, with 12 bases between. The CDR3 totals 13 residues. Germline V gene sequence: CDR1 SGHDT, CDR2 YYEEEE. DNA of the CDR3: TGTGCCAGCAACTTAGGGGGGGACAATGAGCAGTTCTTC. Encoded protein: CASNLGGDNEQFF.

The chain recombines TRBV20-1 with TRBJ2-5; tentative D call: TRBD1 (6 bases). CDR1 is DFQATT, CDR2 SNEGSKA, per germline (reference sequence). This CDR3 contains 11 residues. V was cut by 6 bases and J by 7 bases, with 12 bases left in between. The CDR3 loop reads CSAGDKGTQYF. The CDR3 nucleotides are TGCAGTGCAGGGGACAAGGGGACCCAGTACTTC.

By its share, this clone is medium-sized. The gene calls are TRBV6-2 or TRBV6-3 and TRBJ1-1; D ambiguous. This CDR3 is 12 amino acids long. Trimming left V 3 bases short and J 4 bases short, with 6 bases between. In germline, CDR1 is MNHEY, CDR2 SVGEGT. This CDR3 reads CASSYGATEAFF. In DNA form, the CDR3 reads TGTGCCAGCAGTTATGGAGCCACTGAAGCTTTCTTT.

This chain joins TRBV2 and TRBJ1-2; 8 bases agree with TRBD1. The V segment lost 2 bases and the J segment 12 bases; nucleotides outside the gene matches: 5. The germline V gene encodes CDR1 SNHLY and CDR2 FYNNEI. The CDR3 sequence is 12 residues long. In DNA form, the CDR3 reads TGTGCCAGCAGTGAACGGACAGGGTCTAACACCTTC. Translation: CASSERTGSNTF.

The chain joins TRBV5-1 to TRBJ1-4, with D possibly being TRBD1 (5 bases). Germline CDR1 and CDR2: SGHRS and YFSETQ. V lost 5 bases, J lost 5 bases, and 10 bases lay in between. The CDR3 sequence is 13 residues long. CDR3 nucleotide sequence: TGCGCCAGCAGTACGGGGGGGAATGAAAAACTGTTTTTT. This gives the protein CASSTGGNEKLFF.

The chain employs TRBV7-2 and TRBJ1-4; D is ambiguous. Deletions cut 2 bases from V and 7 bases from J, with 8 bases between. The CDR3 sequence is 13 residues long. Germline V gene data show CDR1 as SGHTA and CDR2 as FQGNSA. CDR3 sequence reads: CASSLSRFEKLFF. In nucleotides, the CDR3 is TGTGCCAGCAGCTTAAGTAGATTTGAAAAACTGTTTTTT.

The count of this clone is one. The CDR3 protein is CASSSQGLSYEQYF. DNA of the CDR3: TGTGCCAGCAGCAGCCAGGGCCTATCCTACGAGCAGTACTTC. The chain is built from TRBV9 and TRBJ2-7; D might be TRBD1 (5 bases). V shed 4 bases and J shed 1 base, with 12 bases lying between them. The CDR3 length is 14 residues. CDR1 and CDR2 from the germline V gene are SGDLS and YYNGEE.

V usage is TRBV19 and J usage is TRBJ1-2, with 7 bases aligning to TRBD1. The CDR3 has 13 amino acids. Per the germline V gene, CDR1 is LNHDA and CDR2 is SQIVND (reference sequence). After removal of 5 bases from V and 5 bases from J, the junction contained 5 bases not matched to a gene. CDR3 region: CASSEGGPYGYTF. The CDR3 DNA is TGTGCCAGTAGTGAAGGGGGCCCGTATGGCTACACCTTC. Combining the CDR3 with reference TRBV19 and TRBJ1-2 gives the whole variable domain DGGITQSPKYLFRKEGQNVTLSCEQNLNHDAMYWYRQDPGQGLRLIYYSQIVNDFQKGDIAEGYSVSREKKESFPLTVTSAQKNPTAFYLCASSEGGPYGYTFGSGTRLTVV.

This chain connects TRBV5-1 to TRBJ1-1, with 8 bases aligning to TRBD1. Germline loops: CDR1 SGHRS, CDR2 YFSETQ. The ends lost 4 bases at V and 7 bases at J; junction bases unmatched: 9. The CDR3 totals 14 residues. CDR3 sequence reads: CASSDPQGDDEAFF. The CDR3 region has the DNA TGCGCCAGCAGCGATCCACAGGGGGATGATGAAGCTTTCTTT.

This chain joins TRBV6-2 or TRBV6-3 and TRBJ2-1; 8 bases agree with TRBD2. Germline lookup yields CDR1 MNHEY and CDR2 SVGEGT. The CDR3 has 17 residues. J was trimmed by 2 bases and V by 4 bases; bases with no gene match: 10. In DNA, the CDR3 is TGTGCCAGCAGTTCCGGACCGGGTAGCGGGGCCTACAATGAGCAGTTCTTC. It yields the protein CASSSGPGSGAYNEQFF.